The subject of this entry is one T cell receptor (beta chain). The CDR3 runs 15 residues. V gave up 3 bases and J gave up 6 bases, with 13 bases separating them. Germline lookup yields CDR1 SGHNT and CDR2 YYREEE (reference sequence). Patients all relapsed after autologous stem cell transplantation, and there was variation in brentuximab vedotin exposure. Libraries were prepared by immunoSEQ multiplex PCR; TCRdb keeps only in-frame clonotypes and omits some of them. The data hold tens of thousands of clones, with 88% observed a single time. The sample belongs to a study of PD-1 blockade in classical Hodgkin lymphoma.

This specimen consisted of peripheral blood mononuclear cells (PBMCs), obtained before the second cycle of nivolumab. V gene TRBV5-4 combines with J gene TRBJ1-6; D uncertain. The source is a human donor with classical Hodgkin lymphoma. Written as DNA, the CDR3 is TGTGCCAGCAGCTCGGAAGGACGGTTTAATTCACCCCTCCACTTT. This encodes CASSSEGRFNSPLHF.